This T cell receptor (beta chain) emerged from a study of blood T cell repertoires in COVID-19. The sample holds a few counts of this clone. One junction end disagrees with the germline gene, perhaps due to a read error. Germline CDR1 SGHTS, CDR2 YDEGEE. The CDR3 sequence is 14 residues long. Profiled with immunoSEQ multiplex PCR; TCRdb holds only in-frame clones, not every one. The data hold approximately 180,000 clones, with approximately 82% observed a single time. Material: PBMCs or T cells enriched from blood (not recorded which). The chain uses TRBV5-8 and TRBJ2-7; weak D call: TRBD2 (6 bases). The sequence came from a woman aged 50 to 60 who had recovered from COVID-19. This CDR3 reads CASSLASRAGREPF. In nucleotides, the CDR3 is TGTGCCAGCAGCTTGGCCAGCAGAGCTGGGCGGGAACCCTTC.